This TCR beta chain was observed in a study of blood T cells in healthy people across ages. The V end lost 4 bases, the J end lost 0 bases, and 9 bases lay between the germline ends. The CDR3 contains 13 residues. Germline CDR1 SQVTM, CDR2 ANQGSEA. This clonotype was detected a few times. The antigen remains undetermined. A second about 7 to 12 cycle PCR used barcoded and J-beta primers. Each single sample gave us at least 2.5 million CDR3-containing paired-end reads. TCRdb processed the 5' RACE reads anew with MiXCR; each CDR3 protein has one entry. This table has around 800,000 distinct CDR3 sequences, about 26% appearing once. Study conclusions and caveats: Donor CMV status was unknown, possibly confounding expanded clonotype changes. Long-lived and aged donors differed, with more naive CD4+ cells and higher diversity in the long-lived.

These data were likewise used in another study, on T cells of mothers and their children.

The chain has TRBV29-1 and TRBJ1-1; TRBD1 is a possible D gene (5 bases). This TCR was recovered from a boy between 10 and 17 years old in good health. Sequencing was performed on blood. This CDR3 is CSVGDGLNTEAFF. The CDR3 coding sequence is TGCAGCGTTGGGGACGGACTGAACACTGAAGCTTTCTTT. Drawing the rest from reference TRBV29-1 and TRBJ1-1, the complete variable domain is SAVISQKPSRDICQRGTSLTIQCQVDSQVTMMFWYRQQPGQSLTLIATANQGSEATYESGFVIDKFPISRPNLTFSTLTVSNMSPEDSSIYLCSVGDGLNTEAFFGQGTRLTVV.